This T cell receptor (beta chain) was recovered during a study of blood T cell repertoires in COVID-19. Sequencing was performed with immunoSEQ multiplex PCR; in TCRdb, only in-frame clones are kept and a portion is missing. The sample consists of roughly 350,000 clones, roughly 85% of them appearing once. Sequencing used peripheral blood. This receptor was obtained from a woman under 30 with acute or convalescent COVID-19.

The CDR3 spells CAWSRDRGNYNSPLHF. The CDR3 coding sequence is TGTGCCTGGAGTAGGGACAGGGGAAACTATAATTCACCCCTCCACTTT. The chain uses TRBV30 and TRBJ1-6; 10 bases match TRBD1. CDR1 is GTSNPN and CDR2 is SVGIG in the germline V gene (reference sequence). The CDR3 contains 16 residues. Germline trimming cut 2 bases from V and 3 bases from J; bases unmatched to any gene: 4.